This is a list of T cell receptor beta chains from one sample in a study of blood T cell repertoires in COVID-19. This table comes from immunoSEQ multiplex PCR, and its TCRdb copy is limited to in-frame clones, with some not included. The repertoire consists of some 120,000 clones, with about 83% occurring once and the leading ten covering about 5.4%. The sample taken for sequencing was peripheral blood. The receptors stem from a man at least 80 years old with active or convalescent COVID-19. The CDR3 runs from the conserved cysteine through the conserved F or W. The D gene is left open where the match is weak. Not all rows give a size; the values are once, few, many and, for expanded clones, a class.

clone_size,v_call,cdr3_length,j_call,d_call,cdr3_nt,cdr3_aa
.,TRBV5-4,14,TRBJ2-1,TRBD1,TGTGCCAGCAGCGAAAAGACAGGGAGCAATGAGCAGTTCTTC,CASSEKTGSNEQFF
once,TRBV28,15,TRBJ2-7,TRBD1,TGTGCCAGCAGCGGACAGGGGGCGTATAAGAACGAGCAGTACTTC,CASSGQGAYKNEQYF
.,TRBV11-1,13,TRBJ1-1,.,TGTGCCAGCAGCTTGGGCTCGAACACTGAAGCTTTCTTT,CASSLGSNTEAFF
few,TRBV7-3,15,TRBJ1-3,TRBD1,TGTGCCAGCAGCCCTACCGGACAGGGGGGAAACACCATATATTTT,CASSPTGQGGNTIYF
.,TRBV10-3,15,TRBJ1-1,TRBD1,TGTGCCATCAGTCCCGACAGGGCAAAGAACACTGAAGCTTTCTTT,CAISPDRAKNTEAFF
.,TRBV5-4,16,TRBJ1-1,TRBD1,TGTGCCAGCAGCTCTCCCGTGACAGGGAGGAACACTGAAGCTTTCTTT,CASSSPVTGRNTEAFF
few,TRBV12-3/TRBV12-4,13,TRBJ2-7,.,TGTGCCAGCACTCAAAACGGAGGCCGTGAGCAGTACTTC,CASTQNGGREQYF
.,TRBV28,14,TRBJ2-6,.,TGTGCCAGCAGCCACAGGGCTGGGGCCAACGTCCTGACTTTC,CASSHRAGANVLTF
.,TRBV19,17,TRBJ1-5,TRBD1,TGTGCCAGTAGGGCCGAATGGGGGACAGGGGGTAGTCAGCCCCAGCATTTT,CASRAEWGTGGSQPQHF
.,TRBV6-4,10,TRBJ2-1,TRBD1,TGTGCCAGCAGAAGGGGGCCAAGTTTCTTC,CASRRGPSFF
.,TRBV3-1/TRBV3-2,15,TRBJ2-7,TRBD2,TGTGCCAGCAGCCAAGGTACTAGCGGGAGCTACGAGCAGTACTTC,CASSQGTSGSYEQYF
.,TRBV6-1,14,TRBJ1-6,.,TGTGCCAGCAGTGAATGGGCCCTTAATTCACCCCTCCACTTT,CASSEWALNSPLHF
few,TRBV28,15,TRBJ2-1,TRBD1,TGTGCCAGCAGAGGAACAGGGGGCTCCTACAATGAGCAGTTCTTC,CASRGTGGSYNEQFF
.,TRBV6-5,13,TRBJ1-1,.,TGTGCCAGCAAGGACGTGGGGAGGACTGAAGCTTTCTTT,CASKDVGRTEAFF
.,TRBV12-1,13,TRBJ2-7,.,TGTGCCAGCACCCCGTCGGGGGGGGACGAGCAGTACTTC,CASTPSGGDEQYF
.,TRBV7-6,17,TRBJ2-1,TRBD2,TGTGCCAGCAGCCCAATAGGGGCTAGCGGGGGGGCCGGTGAGCAGTTCTTC,CASSPIGASGGAGEQFF
few,TRBV7-3,13,TRBJ2-7,.,TGTGCCAGCAGCCCGACCCCAGGGGCCGAGCAGTACTTC,CASSPTPGAEQYF
.,TRBV29-1,14,TRBJ1-2,.,TGCAGCGTTAGACCGGACAGCGCGAGTTATGGCTACACCTTC,CSVRPDSASYGYTF
.,TRBV19,14,TRBJ1-4,.,TGTGCCAGTAGTAATCAGGGCAACGATGAAAAACTGTTTTTT,CASSNQGNDEKLFF
.,TRBV7-2,15,TRBJ2-2,.,TGTGCCAGCAGCTTAGCCTGGACAGACACCGGGGAGCTGTTTTTT,CASSLAWTDTGELFF
.,TRBV25-1,13,TRBJ1-5,.,TGTGCCAGCCAACAGGGAAGCAATCAGCCCCAGCATTTT,CASQQGSNQPQHF
.,TRBV7-9,15,TRBJ1-2,TRBD1,TGTGCCAGCAGCTTCCTGACAGGGGCGTCTTCTGACTACACCTTC,CASSFLTGASSDYTF
.,TRBV19,15,TRBJ1-2,TRBD1,TGTGCCAGTAGTCCCGGGACAGGGGGCAATTATGGCTACACCTTC,CASSPGTGGNYGYTF
.,TRBV29-1,14,TRBJ2-3,.,TGCAGCGTTGTAAGGGGCGGATCCACAGATACGCAGTATTTT,CSVVRGGSTDTQYF
.,TRBV5-5,16,TRBJ2-2,TRBD2,TGTGCCAGCAGTTTTGGGAGGGATTGGGACACCGGGGAGCTGTTTTTT,CASSFGRDWDTGELFF
.,TRBV19,12,TRBJ2-5,.,TGTGCCAGTAGTCTCCCCTCGGGGACCCAGTACTTC,CASSLPSGTQYF
once,TRBV18,14,TRBJ1-5,TRBD1,TGTGCCAGCTCACTAGGACAGGGGGATCAGCCCCAGCATTTT,CASSLGQGDQPQHF
once,TRBV5-5,15,TRBJ1-4,TRBD1,TGTGCCAGCAGCAGACCGACAGGGGCTGGGGAAAAACTGTTTTTT,CASSRPTGAGEKLFF
.,TRBV28,14,TRBJ2-1,TRBD1,TGTGCCAGCAGTTTAGGACAGGGCGACAATGAGCAGTTCTTC,CASSLGQGDNEQFF
once,TRBV4-1,15,TRBJ1-1,TRBD1,TGCGCCAGCAGCCAGAACACAGGGGTTAGGACTGAAGCTTTCTTT,CASSQNTGVRTEAFF
.,TRBV6-2/TRBV6-3,12,TRBJ1-4,.,TGTGCCAGCAGTTCCCCGAATGAAAAACTGTTTTTT,CASSSPNEKLFF
.,TRBV6-5,13,TRBJ1-3,TRBD1,TGTGCCGGTCAGGGGGCCGGTGGAAACACCATATATTTT,CAGQGAGGNTIYF
.,TRBV6-5,14,TRBJ1-1,TRBD1,TGTGCCAGCAACGACAGGGGTGGGAACACTGAAGCTTTCTTT,CASNDRGGNTEAFF
.,TRBV6-5,11,TRBJ2-5,.,TGTGCCAGCCCTAGCCGGGAGACCCAGTACTTC,CASPSRETQYF
.,TRBV3-1/TRBV3-2,15,TRBJ2-7,TRBD1,TGTGCCAGCAGCCAAGACGCAGGGGGCGAAGGCGAGCAGTACTTC,CASSQDAGGEGEQYF
.,TRBV6-5,13,TRBJ2-7,.,TGTGCCAGCAGAAACAGCAGGGCCCACGAGCAGTACTTC,CASRNSRAHEQYF
.,TRBV27,14,TRBJ1-5,.,TGTGCCAGCAGTGAGACAGGAGCCAATCAGCCCCAGCATTTT,CASSETGANQPQHF
.,TRBV5-4,14,TRBJ1-2,.,TGTGCCAGCAGCCCGGGGGGGGCGGACTATGGCTACACCTTC,CASSPGGADYGYTF